This is a list of T cell receptor beta chains from one sample in a study of cytomegalovirus exposure and HLA in healthy donors. Here immunoSEQ multiplex PCR was the method, and the copy in TCRdb shows in-frame clones only, minus some. The data show some 120,000 clones, 95% to 96% seen once. Sequencing was carried out using PBMCs. These receptors all stem from a man between 18 and 29 years old in good health and CMV-seronegative. The CDR3 runs from the conserved cysteine through the conserved F or W. Fields, in order: J gene, clone size, D gene, V gene, CDR3 protein, CDR3 DNA. A D gene is named only where the DNA matches it firmly. Only some rows state a clone size, as once, few, many or a class for expanded clones.

TRBJ2-7 . . TRBV28 CASTSPAAHTFIEQYF TGTGCCAGCACCTCCCCCGCAGCGCATACTTTTATCGAGCAGTACTTC
TRBJ2-1 . TRBD2 TRBV28 CASSQLAGGWDEQFF TGTGCCAGCAGTCAACTAGCGGGAGGGTGGGATGAGCAGTTCTTC
TRBJ2-1 . TRBD2 TRBV29-1 CSVGPKLGLAGGNEQFF TGCAGCGTTGGACCTAAATTAGGCCTAGCGGGAGGGAATGAGCAGTTCTTC
TRBJ2-7 . . TRBV30 CAWKWHNYEQYF TGTGCCTGGAAGTGGCATAACTACGAGCAGTACTTC
TRBJ2-1 . TRBD2 TRBV4-1 CASSLLPGLAGADRHEQFF TGCGCCAGCAGCCTCCTTCCGGGACTAGCGGGCGCGGACCGCCATGAGCAGTTCTTC
TRBJ2-3 . . TRBV7-2 CASSEPATDTQYF TGTGCCAGCAGTGAGCCCGCCACAGATACGCAGTATTTT
TRBJ2-5 . TRBD2 TRBV4-2 CASSPGLAGGETQYF TGTGCCAGCAGCCCGGGACTAGCTGGGGGAGAGACCCAGTACTTC
TRBJ2-7 . TRBD1 TRBV2 CASAGGPFSYEQYF TGTGCCAGCGCAGGGGGACCGTTCTCCTACGAGCAGTACTTC
TRBJ2-1 few TRBD2 TRBV29-1 CSVGLAGYNEQFF TGCAGCGTTGGACTAGCGGGATACAATGAGCAGTTCTTC
TRBJ1-2 . . TRBV7-9 CASSLGAGPNYGYTF TGTGCCAGCAGCTTAGGGGCGGGACCTAACTATGGCTACACCTTC
TRBJ2-7 . TRBD2 TRBV15 CATSTAARGFEQYF TGTGCCACCAGCACGGCAGCGCGGGGGTTCGAGCAGTACTTC
TRBJ2-7 . . TRBV30 CAWEPGPRGPYEQYF TGTGCCTGGGAGCCCGGCCCGCGGGGGCCCTACGAGCAGTACTTC
TRBJ1-1 . . TRBV5-4 CASSGGLGGREGFF TGTGCCAGCAGCGGTGGATTGGGGGGGCGCGAGGGTTTCTTT
TRBJ2-5 . TRBD1 TRBV6-5 CASRRDRTLETQYF TGTGCCAGCAGGAGGGACAGGACTCTAGAGACCCAGTACTTC
TRBJ2-1 once TRBD2 TRBV7-9 CASTKLAGLQEQFF TGTGCCAGCACCAAACTAGCGGGTCTTCAGGAGCAGTTCTTC
TRBJ2-1 . . TRBV30 CAWSVPGEQFF TGTGCCTGGAGTGTACCGGGGGAGCAGTTCTTC
TRBJ2-7 . . TRBV4-1 CASSQPRQGGSYEQYF TGCGCCAGCAGCCAACCAAGACAGGGAGGTTCCTACGAGCAGTACTTC
TRBJ2-7 . . TRBV7-9 CASSLGAGLDEQYF TGTGCCAGCAGCTTAGGGGCAGGGCTAGACGAGCAGTACTTC
TRBJ1-2 . . TRBV5-4 CASSPRHLGDDYTF TGTGCCAGCAGCCCAAGACATTTAGGTGATGACTACACCTTC
TRBJ1-5 few . TRBV6-5 CASSVDRTSNQPQHF TGTGCCAGCAGTGTCGACAGGACGAGCAATCAGCCCCAGCATTTT
TRBJ1-2 . TRBD1 TRBV5-6 CASSGTDYGYTF TGTGCCAGCAGTGGGACAGACTATGGCTACACCTTC
TRBJ1-1 . TRBD1 TRBV14 CASRLGTGDTEAFF TGTGCCAGCAGGCTCGGGACAGGGGACACTGAAGCTTTCTTT
TRBJ2-2 . TRBD2 TRBV29-1 CSVDTQGGAGELFF TGCAGCGTTGACACTCAGGGAGGGGCCGGGGAGCTGTTTTTT
TRBJ1-5 . . TRBV28 CASQSNQPQHF TGTGCCAGTCAGAGCAATCAGCCCCAGCATTTT
TRBJ2-1 once . TRBV5-1 CASSLAGISISYNEQFF TGCGCCAGCAGCTTGGCCGGGATCTCAATCTCCTACAATGAGCAGTTCTTC
TRBJ2-1 . TRBD2 TRBV7-3 CASSLGLAVSYNEQFF TGTGCCAGCAGCTTGGGACTAGCGGTTTCCTACAATGAGCAGTTCTTC
TRBJ2-1 . . TRBV10-3 CAISELDNEQFF TGTGCCATCAGTGAGTTAGACAATGAGCAGTTCTTC
TRBJ1-4 . . TRBV2 CASSEARGMNEKLFF TGTGCCAGCAGTGAAGCAAGGGGAATGAATGAAAAACTGTTTTTT